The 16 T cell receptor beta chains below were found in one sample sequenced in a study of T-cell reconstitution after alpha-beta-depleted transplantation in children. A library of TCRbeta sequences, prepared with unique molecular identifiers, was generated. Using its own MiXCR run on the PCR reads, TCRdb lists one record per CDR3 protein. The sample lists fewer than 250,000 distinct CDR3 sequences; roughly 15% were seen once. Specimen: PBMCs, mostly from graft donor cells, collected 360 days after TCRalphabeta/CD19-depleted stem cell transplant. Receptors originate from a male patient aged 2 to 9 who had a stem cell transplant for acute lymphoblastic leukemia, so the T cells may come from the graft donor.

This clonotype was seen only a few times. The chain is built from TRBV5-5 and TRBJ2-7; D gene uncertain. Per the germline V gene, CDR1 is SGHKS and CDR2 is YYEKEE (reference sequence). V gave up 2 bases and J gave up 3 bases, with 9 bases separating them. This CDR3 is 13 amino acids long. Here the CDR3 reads CASSFPSFYEQYF. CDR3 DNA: TGTGCCAGCAGCTTCCCCAGCTTCTACGAGCAGTACTTC.

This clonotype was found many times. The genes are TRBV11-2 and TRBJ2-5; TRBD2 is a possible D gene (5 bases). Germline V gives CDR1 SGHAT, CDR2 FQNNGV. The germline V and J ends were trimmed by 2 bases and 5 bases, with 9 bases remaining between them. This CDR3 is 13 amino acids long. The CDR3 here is CASSLRREETQYF. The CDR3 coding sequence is TGTGCCAGCAGCTTAAGAAGGGAGGAGACCCAGTACTTC.

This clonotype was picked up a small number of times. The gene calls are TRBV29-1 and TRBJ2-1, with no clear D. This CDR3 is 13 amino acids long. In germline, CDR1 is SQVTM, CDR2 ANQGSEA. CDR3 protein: CTTSGRWANEQFF. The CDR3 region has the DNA TGCACCACATCGGGCAGGTGGGCCAATGAGCAGTTCTTC.

The CDR3 sequence: CASSFMPDPLEAFF. The CDR3 nucleotides are TGCGCCAGCAGCTTTATGCCCGACCCTCTGGAAGCTTTCTTT. The rearrangement links TRBV5-1 to TRBJ1-1, with D unresolved. This CDR3 is 14 amino acids long. V lost 2 bases, J lost 8 bases, and 16 bases lay in between. CDR1 is SGHRS and CDR2 is YFSETQ in the germline V gene.

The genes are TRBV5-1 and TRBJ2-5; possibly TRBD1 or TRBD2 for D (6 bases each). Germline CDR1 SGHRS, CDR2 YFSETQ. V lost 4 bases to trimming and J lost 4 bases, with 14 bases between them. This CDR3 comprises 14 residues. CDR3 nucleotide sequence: TGCGCCAGCAGCCCGGAGGGGGTCGGAGAGACCCAGTACTTC. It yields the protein CASSPEGVGETQYF. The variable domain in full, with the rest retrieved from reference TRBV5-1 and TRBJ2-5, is KAGVTQTPRYLIKTRGQQVTLSCSPISGHRSVSWYQQTPGQGLQFLFEYFSETQRNKGNFPGRFSGRQFSNSRSEMNVSTLELGDSALYLCASSPEGVGETQYFGPGTRLLVL.

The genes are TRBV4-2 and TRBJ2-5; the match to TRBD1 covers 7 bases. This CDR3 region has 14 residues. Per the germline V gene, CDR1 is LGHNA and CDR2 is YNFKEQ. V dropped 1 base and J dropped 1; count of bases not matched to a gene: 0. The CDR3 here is CASSQGTGQETQYF. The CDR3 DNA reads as TGTGCCAGCAGCCAAGGGACAGGCCAAGAGACCCAGTACTTC.

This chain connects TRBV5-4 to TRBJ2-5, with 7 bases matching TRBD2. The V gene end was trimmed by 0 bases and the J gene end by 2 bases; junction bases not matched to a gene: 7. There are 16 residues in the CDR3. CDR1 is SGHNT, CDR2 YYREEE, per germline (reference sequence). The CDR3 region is CASSLGLVGGQETQYF. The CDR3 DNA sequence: TGTGCCAGCAGCTTGGGGCTAGTGGGGGGGCAAGAGACCCAGTACTTC.

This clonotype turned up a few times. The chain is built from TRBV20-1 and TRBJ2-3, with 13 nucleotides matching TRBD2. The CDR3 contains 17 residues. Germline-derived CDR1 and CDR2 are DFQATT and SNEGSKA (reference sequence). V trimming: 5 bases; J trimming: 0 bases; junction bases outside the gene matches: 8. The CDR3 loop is CSAHGLAGAPSTDTQYF. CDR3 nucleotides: TGCAGTGCTCACGGACTAGCGGGGGCACCGAGCACAGATACGCAGTATTTT.

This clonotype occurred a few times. CDR3 in amino acids: CASSYWDRAGEQYF. The CDR3 DNA reads TGTGCCAGCAGTTACTGGGACAGGGCCGGCGAGCAGTACTTC. J is TRBJ2-7 and V is TRBV6-5, with TRBD1 identical over 9 bases. CDR1 MNHEY and CDR2 SVGAGI come from the germline V gene. The ends lost 1 base at V and 6 bases at J; junction bases unmatched: 4. CDR3 length: 14 residues.

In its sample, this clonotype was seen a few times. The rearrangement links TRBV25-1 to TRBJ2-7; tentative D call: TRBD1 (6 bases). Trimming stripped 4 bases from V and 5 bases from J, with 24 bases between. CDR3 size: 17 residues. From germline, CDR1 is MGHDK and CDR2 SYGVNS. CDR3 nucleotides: TGTGCCAGCAGTGGCTCCATCTCCTCGGTGGGGGCGGACGAGCAGTACTTC. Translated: CASSGSISSVGADEQYF.

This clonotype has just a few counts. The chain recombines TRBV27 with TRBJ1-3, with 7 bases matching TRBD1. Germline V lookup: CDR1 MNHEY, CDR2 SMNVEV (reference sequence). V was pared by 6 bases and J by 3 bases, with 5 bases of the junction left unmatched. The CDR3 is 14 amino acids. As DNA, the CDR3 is TGTGCCAGCAGCCTTAACAGGGGTGGAAACACCATATATTTT. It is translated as CASSLNRGGNTIYF.

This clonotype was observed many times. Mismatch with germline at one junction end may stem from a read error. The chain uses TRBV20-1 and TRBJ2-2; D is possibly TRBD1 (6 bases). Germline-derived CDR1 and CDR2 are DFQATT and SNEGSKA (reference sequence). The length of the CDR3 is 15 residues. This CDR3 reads CSARDYRVLAGELFF. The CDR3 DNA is TGCAGTGCCAGAGATTACAGGGTTTTGGCCGGGGAGCTGTTTTTT.

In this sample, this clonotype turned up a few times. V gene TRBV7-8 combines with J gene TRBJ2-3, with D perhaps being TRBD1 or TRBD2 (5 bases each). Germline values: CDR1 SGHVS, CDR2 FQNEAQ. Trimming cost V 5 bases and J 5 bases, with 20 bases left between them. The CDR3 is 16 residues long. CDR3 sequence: CASSQLKRGTGDTQYF. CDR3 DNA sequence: TGTGCCAGCAGCCAGCTTAAGAGGGGTACAGGAGATACGCAGTATTTT.

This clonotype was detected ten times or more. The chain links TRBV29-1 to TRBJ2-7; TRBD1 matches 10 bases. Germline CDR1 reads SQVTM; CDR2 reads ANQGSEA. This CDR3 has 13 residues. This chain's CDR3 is CGGGQGESYEQYF. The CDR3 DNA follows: TGCGGGGGTGGACAGGGGGAATCCTACGAGCAGTACTTC.

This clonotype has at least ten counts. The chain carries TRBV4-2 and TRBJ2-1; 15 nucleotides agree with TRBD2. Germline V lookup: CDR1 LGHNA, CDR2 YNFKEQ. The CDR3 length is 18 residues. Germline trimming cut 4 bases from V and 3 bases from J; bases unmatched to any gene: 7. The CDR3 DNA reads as TGTGCCAGCAGCCGCGGGACTAGCGGGAGGAGCGGCTACAATGAGCAGTTCTTC. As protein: CASSRGTSGRSGYNEQFF.

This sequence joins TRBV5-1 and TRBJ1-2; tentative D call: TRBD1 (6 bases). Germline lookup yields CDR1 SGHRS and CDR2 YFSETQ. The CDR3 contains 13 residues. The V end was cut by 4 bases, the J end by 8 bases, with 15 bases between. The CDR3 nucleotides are TGCGCCAGCAGCCCCGGGACACCCGACGGCTACACCTTC. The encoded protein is CASSPGTPDGYTF.